The 21 T cell receptor beta chains reported below all come from one sample, sequenced in a study of T-cell reconstitution after alpha-beta-depleted transplantation in children. Preparing the TCRbeta library involved the use of unique molecular identifiers. TCRdb re-analysed the PCR reads in MiXCR, keeping a single row per CDR3 protein. Here the sample spans 5,000 to 7,500 distinct CDR3 sequences, about 10% being singletons. The input for sequencing was PBMCs, mostly from graft donor cells, taken 180 days after TCRalphabeta/CD19-depleted stem cell transplant. These receptors came from a child younger than two who had a stem cell transplant for acute myeloid leukemia, so the T cells may come from the graft donor.

This clonotype is classed as medium-sized. The CDR3: CASSDGQGLREQYF. CDR3 DNA: TGTGCCAGCAGCGACGGACAGGGTCTCCGCGAGCAGTACTTC. This chain joins TRBV9 and TRBJ2-7; 8 bases line up with TRBD1. The CDR3 extends over 14 amino acids. With 3 bases clipped from V and 6 bases from J, the junction kept 8 bases outside the gene matches. Germline V gene data show CDR1 as SGDLS and CDR2 as YYNGEE.

This clonotype ranks as large. The chain couples TRBV5-1 to TRBJ2-5; 8 nucleotides line up with TRBD1. CDR1 is SGHRS, CDR2 YFSETQ, per germline. This CDR3 comprises 14 residues. With 4 bases clipped from V and 2 bases from J, the junction kept 4 bases outside the gene matches. The CDR3 loop reads CASSIRQGQETQYF. CDR3 nucleotides: TGCGCCAGCAGCATTCGACAGGGGCAAGAGACCCAGTACTTC.

The chain has TRBV11-3 and TRBJ2-3, with TRBD2 as a possible D gene (6 bases). Trimming shortened V by 2 bases and J by 8 bases, and 29 bases separated the two germline ends. Per germline, CDR1 SGHNT and CDR2 YENEEA. This CDR3 has 19 residues. For the CDR3, the DNA is TGTGCCAGCAGCTTAAGTTTTAGCGGTCCAAATCGGGGCCCCGGTACGCAGTATTTT. Translation gives CASSLSFSGPNRGPGTQYF.

This clonotype was recorded at least ten times. V is TRBV2 and J is TRBJ2-1, with D perhaps TRBD1 (6 bases). Trimming took off 6 bases at V and 1 base at J, with 10 bases between the two ends. Per germline, CDR1 SNHLY and CDR2 FYNNEI. The CDR3 length is 14 residues. The CDR3 DNA reads TGTGCCAGCAGGGCAGGGGAATCCTACAATGAGCAGTTCTTC. It codes for CASRAGESYNEQFF.

The chain couples TRBV7-3 to TRBJ2-3, with TRBD2 identical over 8 bases. The CDR3 sequence is 15 residues long. Looked up from germline, CDR1 is SGHTA and CDR2 is FQGTGA. V shed 4 bases, J shed 2 bases, and the junction held 5 bases outside the gene matches. The CDR3 loop is CASSYGTRHTDTQYF. The CDR3 region has the DNA TGTGCCAGCAGCTACGGGACTAGGCACACAGATACGCAGTATTTT.

At least ten counts were recorded for this clonotype. This chain connects TRBV5-5 to TRBJ2-5; D not resolved. There are 15 residues in the CDR3. Trimming pared 0 bases from V and 1 base from J, leaving 10 bases between. Germline CDR1 and CDR2: SGHKS and YYEKEE (reference sequence). CDR3: CASSLEAASQETQYF. As DNA, the CDR3 is TGTGCCAGCAGCTTGGAGGCCGCCTCCCAAGAGACCCAGTACTTC.

This clonotype has at least ten counts. The rearrangement joins TRBV20-1 to TRBJ2-1, with D maybe TRBD2 (6 bases). This CDR3 comprises 13 residues. Germline V CDR1 and CDR2: DFQATT, SNEGSKA (reference sequence). Trimming left V 1 base short and J 9 bases short, with 13 bases between. Here the CDR3 reads CSARGDSLGEQFF. CDR3 nucleotides: TGCAGTGCTAGAGGGGACTCCCTGGGTGAGCAGTTCTTC.

In regard to this clonotype: This may be a read error, as it is one base from a much larger clone. The J gene is TRBJ1-1, the V gene TRBV28; tentatively, D is TRBD1 (5 bases). Germline V gene sequence: CDR1 MDHEN, CDR2 SYDVKM. This CDR3 comprises 13 residues. CDR3 residues: CACSSSIQAEAFF. In DNA form, the CDR3 reads TGTGCCTGCAGTTCCTCCATACAGGCTGAAGCTTTCTTT.

The sample holds many counts of this clonotype. The genes are TRBV13 and TRBJ2-3; 12 nucleotides align to TRBD2. There are 16 residues in the CDR3. In germline, CDR1 is PRHDT, CDR2 FYEKMQ (reference sequence). The junction had 4 bases not matched to a gene; V was cut back by 6 bases and J by 0 bases. The CDR3 here is CASRIGTSGSTDTQYF. The CDR3 bases are TGTGCCAGCAGAATAGGGACTAGCGGGAGCACAGATACGCAGTATTTT.

This clonotype was picked up many times. This chain joins TRBV7-9 and TRBJ1-2; D is unresolved. CDR3 length: 13 amino acids. Germline V gene data show CDR1 as SEHNR and CDR2 as FQNEAQ (reference sequence). Trimming shortened V by 7 bases and J by 2 bases, and 11 bases separated the two germline ends. This chain's CDR3 is CASTRTENYGYTF. As DNA, the CDR3 is TGTGCCAGCACCAGGACGGAGAACTATGGCTACACCTTC. The whole variable domain, filled in from reference TRBV7-9 and TRBJ1-2, reads DTGVSQNPRHKITKRGQNVTFRCDPISEHNRLYWYRQTLGQGPEFLTYFQNEAQLEKSRLLSDRFSAERPKGSFSTLEIQRTEQGDSAMYLCASTRTENYGYTFGSGTRLTVV.

This clonotype has a count of ten or more. The chain joins TRBV7-2 to TRBJ2-3, with 8 bases lining up with TRBD2. The CDR3 has 17 amino acids. J gave up 4 bases and V 0 bases, and 9 bases lay outside the gene matches. Per the germline V gene, CDR1 is SGHTA and CDR2 is FQGNSA. The CDR3 bases are TGTGCCAGCAGCTTAGCGGCTATCGGGAGGGCCCCAGATACGCAGTATTTT. This encodes CASSLAAIGRAPDTQYF. The whole variable domain, filled in from reference TRBV7-2 and TRBJ2-3, reads GAGVSQSPSNKVTEKGKDVELRCDPISGHTALYWYRQSLGQGLEFLIYFQGNSAPDKSGLPSDRFSAERTGGSVSTLTIQRTQQEDSAVYLCASSLAAIGRAPDTQYFGPGTRLTVL.

This clonotype has ten or more counts. The chain has TRBV3-1 and TRBJ2-1; 11 bases are a match to TRBD2. The germline CDR1 and CDR2 sequences are LGHDT and YNNKEL (reference sequence). The J segment lost 8 bases and the V segment lost 2 bases, leaving 5 bases of the junction unmatched. The CDR3 is 15 residues long. The CDR3 nucleotides read TGTGCCAGCAGCCAATTAGCGGGAGGGGGCTATGAGCAGTTCTTC. Amino acid sequence: CASSQLAGGGYEQFF.

This clonotype showed up many times. J is TRBJ2-7 and V is TRBV29-1, with D uncertain. Germline V gene sequence: CDR1 SQVTM, CDR2 ANQGSEA. The V gene lost 1 base and the J gene lost 4 bases, with 8 bases spanning the gap. CDR3 length: 12 amino acids. This CDR3 is CSVEGTSYEQYF. The CDR3, as DNA: TGCAGCGTTGAAGGAACCTCTTACGAGCAGTACTTC.

This clonotype was found many times. The chain recombines TRBV20-1 with TRBJ2-7; 10 positions match TRBD2. Unmatched junction bases numbered 9, after V lost 2 bases and J lost 5 bases. CDR3 length: 15 amino acids. The germline gives CDR1 DFQATT, CDR2 SNEGSKA (reference sequence). The CDR3 loop is CSARSPSGSGDEQYF. For the CDR3, the DNA is TGCAGTGCTAGAAGCCCTAGCGGGAGTGGGGACGAGCAGTACTTC.

This clonotype was seen more than once but under ten times. The genes are TRBV7-9 and TRBJ2-1; 12 nucleotides match TRBD2. The germline V gene encodes CDR1 SEHNR and CDR2 FQNEAQ (reference sequence). After removal of 5 bases from V and 8 bases from J, the junction contained 7 bases not matched to a gene. This CDR3 is built from 15 residues. CDR3 bases: TGTGCCAGCAGCCGCAGGGGACTAGCGGGCGATGAGCAGTTCTTC. This gives the protein CASSRRGLAGDEQFF.

This clonotype occurred many times. This chain joins TRBV4-2 and TRBJ2-5; 11 bases match TRBD2. Germline V gene data show CDR1 as LGHNA and CDR2 as YNFKEQ. The CDR3 spans 20 residues. V dropped 0 bases and J dropped 0; count of bases not matched to a gene: 12. The DNA for the CDR3 is TGTGCCAGCAGCCAAGAAATCGGGACTAGCGGCTGGGGGGACCAAGAGACCCAGTACTTC. Amino acid sequence: CASSQEIGTSGWGDQETQYF.

This clonotype came up many times. The V and J genes are TRBV27 and TRBJ1-1; D remains unclear. Trimming shortened V by 2 bases and J by 5 bases, and 9 bases separated the two germline ends. Germline V lookup: CDR1 MNHEY, CDR2 SMNVEV (reference sequence). This CDR3 contains 13 residues. The CDR3 sequence is CASSLVGPTEAFF. CDR3 DNA: TGTGCCAGCAGTTTAGTGGGCCCTACTGAAGCTTTCTTT.

A note on this clonotype: A much larger clone lies a single base off, so this may be a read error. This chain connects TRBV28 to TRBJ2-3; tentatively, D is TRBD2 (6 bases). V lost 8 bases to trimming and J lost 5 bases, with 23 bases between them. Germline V gives CDR1 MDHEN, CDR2 SYDVKM. The length of the CDR3 is 16 residues. CDR3 DNA: TGTGCCAGCGGCTTAACTACCGGGAGTTTAATAGATACGCAGTATTTT. Translation gives CASGLTTGSLIDTQYF.

At least ten counts were recorded for this clonotype. The V and J genes are TRBV14 and TRBJ2-1; no reliable D call. This CDR3 is built from 14 residues. The V and J ends lost 1 base and 2 bases respectively, with 6 bases between them. The germline gives CDR1 SGHDN, CDR2 FVKESK. The CDR3 here is CASSQGSAYNEQFF. CDR3 coding DNA: TGTGCCAGCAGCCAAGGTTCTGCCTACAATGAGCAGTTCTTC.

At least ten counts were recorded for this clonotype. The genes are TRBV12-3 or TRBV12-4 and TRBJ1-2; TRBD1 is a possible D gene (6 bases). The CDR3 loop spans 13 amino acids. V shed 5 bases and J shed 2 bases, with 9 bases lying between them. The CDR3 DNA is TGTGCCAGCAGTCCGGGACACAACTATGGCTACACCTTC. It specifies CASSPGHNYGYTF.

This clonotype was detected many times. The chain links TRBV5-6 to TRBJ2-3; D unclear. The CDR3 has 14 residues. CDR1 and CDR2 from the germline V gene are SGHDT and YYEEEE. V was clipped by 4 bases and J by 2 bases, with 11 bases between them. CDR3 amino acids: CASSLDIITDTQYF. In nucleotides, the CDR3 is TGTGCCAGCAGCCTAGACATTATCACAGATACGCAGTATTTT. The complete variable domain, with remaining parts taken from reference TRBV5-6 and TRBJ2-3, reads DAGVTQSPTHLIKTRGQQVTLRCSPKSGHDTVSWYQQALGQGPQFIFQYYEEEERQRGNFPDRFSGHQFPNYSSELNVNALLLGDSALYLCASSLDIITDTQYFGPGTRLTVL.